What follows describes a single TCR beta chain. Its target is unknown. The data were taken from a study of OX40 agonist ivuxolimab in advanced cancers. Study-level background: Participants could have had prior anti-PD-1, anti-PD-L1 or anti-CTLA-4 therapy, and more than 35% had some. Partial responses were achieved by three patients, of whom one had hepatocellular carcinoma and two had cutaneous melanoma.

V was shortened by 3 bases and J by 14 bases, with 13 bases between the two germline ends. The germline gives CDR1 WSHSY, CDR2 SAAADI. The CDR3 consists of 11 residues. Notes on the study in general: The average count of expanded clones was higher among CD8+ T cells than among CD4+.

Libraries were prepared by immunoSEQ multiplex PCR; TCRdb keeps only in-frame clonotypes and omits some of them. The data show some 60,000 clones, approximately 89% seen once. The chain has TRBV10-2 and TRBJ2-5; TRBD2 is a possible D gene (6 bases). Sequenced here: CD4+ or CD8+ T cells sorted from blood, sampled in a trial of the OX40 agonist ivuxolimab. The clonotype originates from an adult with an advanced solid tumor such as melanoma, head and neck, liver or kidney cancer. CDR3 bases: TGCGCCAGCAGTGACTCGGGACTTGCTTACTTC. Encoded protein: CASSDSGLAYF.